This T cell receptor beta chain was obtained from a study of PD-1 blockade in classical Hodgkin lymphoma. In the study overall: Patients got intravenous nivolumab 3 mg/kg every 2 weeks.

As regards this clone: Its target is unknown.

Whole-study findings and limits: By cycle point C4D1, TCR diversity had risen significantly in CD4+ cells (but not CD8+ cells). The study reported lower baseline TCR diversity in newly diagnosed patients than in healthy donors. The diversity seen at baseline in complete responders resembled that of newly diagnosed patients.

All patients experienced relapse after autologous stem cell transplantation, and brentuximab vedotin exposure was variable. Profiling relied on immunoSEQ multiplex PCR, and the TCRdb table lists in-frame clones only, not all of them. This sample yields a few thousand clones, of which 66% are seen a single time; around 66% belongs to the top ten. Unmatched junction bases numbered 17, after V lost 8 bases and J lost 15 bases. CDR1 and CDR2 (germline): GTSNPN, SVGIG (reference sequence). This CDR3 has 13 residues. The source of this sequence is a human donor with classical Hodgkin lymphoma. The sample was peripheral blood mononuclear cells (PBMCs), taken before the second cycle of nivolumab. The chain carries TRBV30 and TRBJ2-1, with 9 nucleotides matching TRBD2. The CDR3 loop reads CAAAGTSSIRPFF. The CDR3, as DNA: TGTGCCGCCGCAGGGACTAGCTCTATCCGACCGTTCTTC. Full variable domain (remainder filled in from reference TRBV30 and TRBJ2-1): SQTIHQWPATLVQPVGSPLSLECTVEGTSNPNLYWYRQAAGRGLQLLFYSVGIGQISSEVPQNLSASRPQDRQFILSSKKLLLSDSGFYLCAAAGTSSIRPFFGPGTRLTVL.